This T cell receptor beta chain was documented in a study of esophageal squamous cell carcinoma under preoperative chemotherapy. Findings and caveats of the study: Chemotherapy was followed by significantly higher TCR diversity in peripheral T cells only, not tumor-infiltrating lymphocytes.

The sample holds many counts of this clonotype. Its cognate antigen is unknown. The V gene's germline CDR1 is MNHNS and CDR2 SASEGT. CDR3 length: 14 residues. J lost 7 bases, V lost 6 bases, and 12 bases had no gene match. Documented time point: after preoperative PTX-NDP chemotherapy. TCRdb reanalysed the PCR reads using MiXCR and keeps one entry per CDR3 protein. This sample carries roughly 10,000 distinct CDR3 sequences, roughly 59% of them seen once, and the ten largest clones take 29%. This receptor was taken from a human donor with esophageal squamous cell carcinoma. The donor label of this sample is uncertain. The specimen was taken from a patient given preoperative chemotherapy. J is TRBJ2-7 and V is TRBV6-1; 7 bases are shared with TRBD2. The CDR3, as DNA: TGTGCCAGCAGCGACATGAGCGGGATAAATGAGCAGTACTTC. Protein: CASSDMSGINEQYF.